What follows are 14 T cell receptor beta chains derived from one specimen sequenced in a study of blood T cell repertoires in COVID-19. The method was immunoSEQ multiplex PCR; TCRdb's version includes in-frame clones alone and lacks a portion of them. The sample includes tens of thousands of clones, around nine tenths of them seen just once. Sequencing was done on a sample of peripheral blood. These receptors all stem from a man between 60 and 70 years old with COVID-19, enrolled during active disease.

J is TRBJ2-6 and V is TRBV11-3; tentative D call: TRBD2 (6 bases). The CDR3 spans 16 residues. Germline lookup yields CDR1 SGHNT and CDR2 YENEEA. V was clipped by 5 bases and J by 0 bases, with 11 bases between them. CDR3 loop: CASSLASLSGANVLTF. DNA of the CDR3: TGTGCCAGCAGCCTAGCGTCCCTCTCTGGGGCCAACGTCCTGACTTTC.

The rearrangement links TRBV4-1 to TRBJ1-4, with D perhaps matching TRBD1 (6 bases). CDR1 MGHRA and CDR2 YSYEKL come from the germline V gene. V was cut by 3 bases and J by 8 bases, with 22 bases left in between. The CDR3 contains 17 residues. Written as DNA, the CDR3 is TGCGCCAGCAGCCACCTCTTTCTACAGGGAAGTTCGGAAAAACTGTTTTTT. Protein: CASSHLFLQGSSEKLFF.

The V gene is TRBV3-1 (or the pseudogene TRBV3-2), the J gene TRBJ1-3, with a weak D call TRBD1 (6 bases). Germline loops: CDR1 LGHDT, CDR2 YNNKEL (reference sequence). The CDR3 is 17 residues long. V was shortened by 0 bases and J by 4 bases, with 16 bases between the two germline ends. The CDR3 region is CASSQDRIQGPGNTIYF. Here the CDR3 DNA reads TGTGCCAGCAGCCAAGATCGCATACAGGGCCCGGGAAACACCATATATTTT.

The chain joins TRBV19 to TRBJ2-7, with 10 bases matching TRBD2. CDR3 length: 14 residues. Per germline, CDR1 LNHDA and CDR2 SQIVND (reference sequence). V was clipped by 9 bases and J by 0 bases; unmatched bases: 5. Here the CDR3 reads CASSGLADSYEQYF. The CDR3 nucleotides are TGTGCCAGCTCCGGACTAGCGGACTCCTACGAGCAGTACTTC.

The chain uses TRBV4-1 and TRBJ2-3; tentative D call: TRBD2 (5 bases). V lost 1 base and J 2 bases, leaving 10 bases between the germline ends. There are 15 residues in the CDR3. CDR1 is MGHRA, CDR2 YSYEKL, per germline. The CDR3 reads CASSQGYGVTDTQYF. CDR3 in DNA: TGCGCCAGCAGCCAAGGGTACGGGGTCACAGATACGCAGTATTTT.

The CDR3 spells CASSQDYRAAHGGNSPLHF. For the CDR3, the DNA is TGCGCCAGCAGCCAAGATTATCGGGCGGCCCACGGAGGTAATTCACCCCTCCACTTT. The chain couples TRBV4-1 to TRBJ1-6; D not certain. The CDR3 is 19 residues long. CDR1 and CDR2 from the germline V gene are MGHRA and YSYEKL. V lost 0 bases, J lost 6 bases, and 21 bases lay in between.

V gene TRBV18 combines with J gene TRBJ1-6; D gene uncertain. The V gene's germline CDR1 is KGHSH and CDR2 LQKENI. The V end lost 6 bases, the J end lost 7 bases, and 16 bases lay between the germline ends. The CDR3 spans 15 residues. The CDR3 loop reads CASSPRSLPNSPLHF. The CDR3 DNA reads as TGTGCCAGCTCGCCCCGGAGCCTCCCAAATTCACCCCTCCACTTT.

This chain links TRBV10-3 with TRBJ2-7; TRBD1 agrees at 9 bases. The junction had 13 bases not matched to a gene; V was cut back by 0 bases and J by 7 bases. Germline V gene data show CDR1 as ENHRY and CDR2 as SYGVKD. The CDR3 has 17 amino acids. This CDR3 is CAISESGPDTGGGEQYF. CDR3 sequence (DNA): TGTGCCATCAGTGAGTCAGGGCCGGACACAGGGGGCGGTGAGCAGTACTTC.

This rearrangement joins TRBV30 to TRBJ2-5; D may be TRBD1 (5 bases). Trimming took 7 bases from V and 5 from J, leaving 17 bases between them. The V gene's germline CDR1 is GTSNPN and CDR2 SVGIG (reference sequence). The CDR3 runs to 13 residues. As DNA, the CDR3 is TGTGCCTCTTGGAGCAGGGTCCGGGAGACCCAGTACTTC. Residues: CASWSRVRETQYF.

J is TRBJ1-4 and V is TRBV25-1; possible D gene TRBD1, 6 bases. This CDR3 spans 15 amino acids. V shed 0 bases and J shed 8 bases, with 13 bases lying between them. The germline V gene encodes CDR1 MGHDK and CDR2 SYGVNS. The CDR3 region has the DNA TGTGCCAGCAGTGAATATCCCGAGGGGGTGGAAAAACTGTTTTTT. As protein: CASSEYPEGVEKLFF. Together with reference TRBV25-1 and TRBJ1-4, the CDR3 gives the full variable domain: EADIYQTPRYLVIGTGKKITLECSQTMGHDKMYWYQQDPGMELHLIHYSYGVNSTEKGDLSSESTVSRIRTEHFPLTLESARPSHTSQYLCASSEYPEGVEKLFFGSGTQLSVL.

The V gene is TRBV9, the J gene TRBJ2-5; 12 bases align to TRBD2. The CDR3 spans 14 residues. Trimming removed 3 bases from V and 5 bases from J; junction bases left unmatched: 2. Germline V CDR1 and CDR2: SGDLS, YYNGEE. In DNA form, the CDR3 reads TGTGCCAGCAGCGCCGGGACTAGCGGGGAGACCCAGTACTTC. Its translation is CASSAGTSGETQYF.

This clone has a single count. The V gene is TRBV7-3, the J gene TRBJ1-2; TRBD1 matches 9 bases. V shed 4 bases and J 2 bases; nucleotides not matched to a gene: 8. The CDR3 runs 16 residues. The germline V gene has CDR1 SGHTA and CDR2 FQGTGA. In DNA form, the CDR3 reads TGTGCCAGCAGCTCCCTCGGGACAGGGCAAAACTATGGCTACACCTTC. As protein: CASSSLGTGQNYGYTF. The full variable domain, its missing parts supplied by reference TRBV7-3 and TRBJ1-2, is GAGVSQTPSNKVTEKGKYVELRCDPISGHTALYWYRQSLGQGPEFLIYFQGTGAADDSGLPNDRFFAVRPEGSVSTLKIQRTERGDSAVYLCASSSLGTGQNYGYTFGSGTRLTVV.

This clone was recorded only once. The J gene is TRBJ1-2, the V gene TRBV3-1 (or the pseudogene TRBV3-2); no firm D call. The CDR3 consists of 13 residues. Germline assignment: CDR1 LGHDT and CDR2 YNNKEL (reference sequence). V was pared by 0 bases and J by 5 bases, with 7 bases between. CDR3 bases: TGTGCCAGCAGCCAAGATGGGCCGTATGGCTACACCTTC. It translates to CASSQDGPYGYTF.

The rearrangement uses TRBV27 and TRBJ2-1; 9 bases are shared with TRBD2. The CDR3 has 15 residues. With 5 bases clipped from V and 5 bases from J, the junction kept 7 bases outside the gene matches. CDR1 and CDR2 from the germline V gene are MNHEY and SMNVEV (reference sequence). CDR3 sequence reads: CASSLIAGVNNEQFF. The CDR3 region has the DNA TGTGCCAGCAGTCTCATAGCGGGAGTGAACAATGAGCAGTTCTTC.